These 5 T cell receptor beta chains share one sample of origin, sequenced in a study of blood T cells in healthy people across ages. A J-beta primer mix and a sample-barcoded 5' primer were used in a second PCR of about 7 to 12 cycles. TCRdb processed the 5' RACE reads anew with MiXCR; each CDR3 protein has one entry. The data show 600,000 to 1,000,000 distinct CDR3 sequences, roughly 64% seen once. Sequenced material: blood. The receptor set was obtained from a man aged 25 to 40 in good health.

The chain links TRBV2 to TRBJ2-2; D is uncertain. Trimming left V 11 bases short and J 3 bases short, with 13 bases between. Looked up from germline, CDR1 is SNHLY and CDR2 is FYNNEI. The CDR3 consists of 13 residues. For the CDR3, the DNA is TGTGCCGGCGAGAACAGTTACACCGGGGAGCTGTTTTTT. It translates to CAGENSYTGELFF.

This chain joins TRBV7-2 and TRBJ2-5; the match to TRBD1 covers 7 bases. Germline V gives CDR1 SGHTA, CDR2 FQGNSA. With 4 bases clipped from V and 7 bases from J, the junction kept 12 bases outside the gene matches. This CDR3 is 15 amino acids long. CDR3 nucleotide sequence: TGTGCCAGCAGCTCCCGACCCGGGACAGAAGGGACCCAGTACTTC. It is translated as CASSSRPGTEGTQYF.

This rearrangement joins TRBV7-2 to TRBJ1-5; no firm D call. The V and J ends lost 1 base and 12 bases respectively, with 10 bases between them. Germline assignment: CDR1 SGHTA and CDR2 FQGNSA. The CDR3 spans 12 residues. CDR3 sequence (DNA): TGTGCCAGCAGCTTAGTGGGAGGACGCCAGCATTTT. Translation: CASSLVGGRQHF.

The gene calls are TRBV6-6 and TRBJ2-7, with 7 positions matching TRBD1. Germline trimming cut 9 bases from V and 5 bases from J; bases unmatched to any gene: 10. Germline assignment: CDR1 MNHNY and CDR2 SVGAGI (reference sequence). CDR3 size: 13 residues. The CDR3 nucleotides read TGTGCCAGGGGACAGCCGGGCGTCGACGAGCAGTACTTC. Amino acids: CARGQPGVDEQYF.

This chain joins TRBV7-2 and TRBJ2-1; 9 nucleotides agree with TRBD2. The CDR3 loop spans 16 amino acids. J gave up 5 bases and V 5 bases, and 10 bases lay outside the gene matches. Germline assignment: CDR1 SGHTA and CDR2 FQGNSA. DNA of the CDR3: TGTGCCAGCAGCGTCAGACTAGCGGAGCCTAACAATGAGCAGTTCTTC. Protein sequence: CASSVRLAEPNNEQFF. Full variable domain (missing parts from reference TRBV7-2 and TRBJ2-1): GAGVSQSPSNKVTEKGKDVELRCDPISGHTALYWYRQSLGQGLEFLIYFQGNSAPDKSGLPSDRFSAERTGGSVSTLTIQRTQQEDSAVYLCASSVRLAEPNNEQFFGPGTRLTVL.